The 32 T cell receptor beta chains below were found in one sample sequenced in a study of shared clonotypes between healthy human individuals. Profiling relied on immunoSEQ multiplex PCR, and the TCRdb table lists in-frame clones only, not all of them. The data hold 2 million to 2.5 million clones, with 93% observed a single time. The source material was naive CD4+ T cells from PBMCs. The subset was: CD45RA+ positively selected. The receptors derive from a man in his late teens or twenties in good health. Some clones in this sample may be carry-over from other donors' samples.

This chain joins TRBV14 and TRBJ2-7, with a possible D match to TRBD1 (5 bases). This CDR3 has 15 residues. Germline assignment: CDR1 SGHDN and CDR2 FVKESK. Trimming cost V 1 base and J 3 bases, with 13 bases left between them. The CDR3 DNA is TGTGCCAGCAGCCAAGGAAATAATAGGGGCTACGAGCAGTACTTC. The encoded protein is CASSQGNNRGYEQYF.

This chain joins TRBV10-2 and TRBJ2-5, with TRBD2 matching 7 bases. J gave up 4 bases and V 0 bases, and 2 bases lay outside the gene matches. Germline CDR1 WSHSY, CDR2 SAAADI. The CDR3 is 14 amino acids. This CDR3 reads CASSESASGETQYF. The DNA of the CDR3 is TGCGCCAGCAGTGAGTCTGCTAGCGGAGAGACCCAGTACTTC.

The chain combines TRBV7-9 with TRBJ2-3; D uncertain. CDR1 and CDR2 from the germline V gene are SEHNR and FQNEAQ (reference sequence). This CDR3 is 14 amino acids long. Trimming pared 3 bases from V and 0 bases from J, leaving 7 bases between. DNA for the CDR3: TGTGCCAGCAGCTTTCTCCCCAGCACAGATACGCAGTATTTT. Amino acids: CASSFLPSTDTQYF.

The J gene is TRBJ2-7, the V gene TRBV6-5; TRBD2 matches at 9 bases. V lost 5 bases to trimming and J lost 7 bases; unmatched junction nucleotides: 9. The germline V gene encodes CDR1 MNHEY and CDR2 SVGAGI. This CDR3 region has 14 residues. The CDR3 DNA reads as TGTGCCAGCAGTCCCCGACTAGCGGTGCAGGAGCAGTACTTC. Protein sequence: CASSPRLAVQEQYF.

This chain's CDR3 is CAIRAGTNTEAFF. The DNA of the CDR3 is TGTGCCATCAGGGCGGGGACGAACACTGAAGCTTTCTTT. The chain recombines TRBV10-3 with TRBJ1-1; D possibly corresponds to TRBD1 (5 bases). Per germline, CDR1 ENHRY and CDR2 SYGVKD. The CDR3 is made up of 13 amino acids. The V and J ends lost 6 bases and 1 base respectively, with 9 bases between them.

The chain joins TRBV10-3 to TRBJ2-7, with 10 bases identical to TRBD1. CDR3 length equals 15 residues. Per the germline V gene, CDR1 is ENHRY and CDR2 is SYGVKD. V lost 6 bases to trimming and J lost 4 bases; unmatched junction nucleotides: 9. CDR3 DNA sequence: TGTGCCATCAGCCAACCCGGGACAGGGGTATACGAGCAGTACTTC. The encoded protein is CAISQPGTGVYEQYF.

V usage is TRBV15 and J usage is TRBJ1-5, with 8 positions matching TRBD1. Germline V gene lookup returns CDR1 LNHNV and CDR2 YYDKDF (reference sequence). CDR3 size: 16 residues. The V and J ends lost 1 base and 2 bases, in that order; junction bases with no gene match: 4. As DNA, the CDR3 is TGTGCCACCAGCAGAGGGGACAGGCGGGGCAATCAGCCCCAGCATTTT. Protein sequence: CATSRGDRRGNQPQHF.

DNA of the CDR3: TGTGCCAGCAGCTTGAACAGGCCTACCGGGGAGACCCAGTACTTC. Translated: CASSLNRPTGETQYF. V usage is TRBV7-2 and J usage is TRBJ2-5; D possibly corresponds to TRBD1 (5 bases). CDR1 and CDR2 from the germline V gene are SGHTA and FQGNSA. The CDR3 has 15 amino acids. V lost 3 bases and J lost 5, with 16 bases in between.

The chain uses TRBV5-1 and TRBJ2-7; no firm D call. The CDR3 covers 13 residues. V lost 2 bases and J lost 5, with 11 bases in between. Per the germline V gene, CDR1 is SGHRS and CDR2 is YFSETQ. The DNA of the CDR3 is TGCGCCAGCAGCTTTCCCGGGTTCAACGAGCAGTACTTC. It translates to CASSFPGFNEQYF.

The V gene is TRBV28, the J gene TRBJ1-3, with a possible D match to TRBD1 (5 bases). The length of the CDR3 is 14 residues. From germline, CDR1 is MDHEN and CDR2 SYDVKM. The V and J ends lost 6 bases and 3 bases respectively, with 12 bases between them. CDR3 in amino acids: CASRWGSNGNTIYF. The CDR3 bases are TGTGCCAGCAGGTGGGGGAGCAATGGAAACACCATATATTTT. The whole variable domain, filled in from reference TRBV28 and TRBJ1-3, reads DVKVTQSSRYLVKRTGEKVFLECVQDMDHENMFWYRQDPGLGLRLIYFSYDVKMKEKGDIPEGYSVSREKKERFSLILESASTNQTSMYLCASRWGSNGNTIYFGEGSWLTVV.

This chain connects TRBV6-5 to TRBJ1-2, with D maybe TRBD1 (6 bases). Looked up from germline, CDR1 is MNHEY and CDR2 is SVGAGI. CDR3 length: 16 amino acids. V shed 4 bases and J shed 5 bases, with 20 bases lying between them. The CDR3 loop is CASSSVGGAPGYGYTF. DNA of the CDR3: TGTGCCAGCAGTTCGGTTGGGGGGGCCCCCGGGTATGGCTACACCTTC.

The table lists this clone with a count of one. CDR3 coding DNA: TGTGCCAGCAGCTTAGGGGACCGGAGCTCCTACGAGCAGTACTTC. Encoded protein: CASSLGDRSSYEQYF. The chain combines TRBV7-8 with TRBJ2-7; D is possibly TRBD1 or TRBD2 (5 bases each). The ends were cut back, 1 base at V and 0 bases at J, with 10 bases in the middle. The CDR3 totals 15 residues. Germline-derived CDR1 and CDR2 are SGHVS and FQNEAQ.

The rearrangement joins TRBV2 to TRBJ1-3; D may be TRBD1 (5 bases). Germline V gene data show CDR1 as SNHLY and CDR2 as FYNNEI. The CDR3 is 15 amino acids. V shed 6 bases and J shed 3 bases, with 15 bases lying between them. CDR3 sequence (DNA): TGTGCCAGCAGCTTAACAGGTGCCGGTGGAAACACCATATATTTT. This sequence encodes CASSLTGAGGNTIYF. Variable domain in full (rest from reference TRBV2 and TRBJ1-3): EPEVTQTPSHQVTQMGQEVILRCVPISNHLYFYWYRQILGQKVEFLVSFYNNEISEKSEIFDDQFSVERPDGSNFTLKIRSTKLEDSAMYFCASSLTGAGGNTIYFGEGSWLTVV.

The gene calls are TRBV28 and TRBJ2-3; D is unclear. The CDR3 is 12 amino acids. Germline V CDR1 and CDR2: MDHEN, SYDVKM. Trimming removed 6 bases from V and 8 bases from J, with 12 bases in between. The CDR3 here is CASSLSSGTQYF. CDR3 sequence (DNA): TGTGCCAGCAGCCTTTCCTCGGGTACGCAGTATTTT. The full variable domain, rest sourced from reference TRBV28 and TRBJ2-3, is DVKVTQSSRYLVKRTGEKVFLECVQDMDHENMFWYRQDPGLGLRLIYFSYDVKMKEKGDIPEGYSVSREKKERFSLILESASTNQTSMYLCASSLSSGTQYFGPGTRLTVL.

V and J are TRBV9 and TRBJ2-5; D unclear. CDR1 and CDR2 from the germline V gene are SGDLS and YYNGEE. The CDR3 is made up of 14 amino acids. Trimming removed 3 bases from V and 4 bases from J, with 13 bases in between. Written as DNA, the CDR3 is TGTGCCAGCAGCGCCGGACCTATACCAGAGACCCAGTACTTC. As protein: CASSAGPIPETQYF.

J is TRBJ1-5 and V is TRBV28, with no clear D. Trimming removed 7 bases at V and 2 bases at J, with 12 bases between. CDR3 size: 14 residues. Germline-derived CDR1 and CDR2 are MDHEN and SYDVKM. CDR3 in amino acids: CASTPAGGNQPQHF. CDR3 in DNA: TGTGCCAGCACACCCGCAGGAGGCAATCAGCCCCAGCATTTT.

J is TRBJ2-5 and V is TRBV30; 10 bases align to TRBD2. Germline-derived CDR1 and CDR2 are GTSNPN and SVGIG (reference sequence). This CDR3 has 14 amino acids. V lost 5 bases and J lost 5; bases outside the gene matches: 8. The CDR3 reads CAWEEETSGETQYF. The CDR3 DNA reads TGTGCCTGGGAGGAAGAGACTAGCGGGGAGACCCAGTACTTC.

In its sample, this clone was seen a few times. The V gene is TRBV25-1, the J gene TRBJ2-7; unclear D gene. Germline V gives CDR1 MGHDK, CDR2 SYGVNS. V dropped 6 bases and J dropped 2 bases, with 5 bases sitting between them. The CDR3 covers 11 residues. CDR3 bases: TGTGCCAGCAGCTCAACCTACGAGCAGTACTTC. Protein: CASSSTYEQYF.

The chain has TRBV5-1 and TRBJ1-1, with 8 bases matching TRBD1. The V gene's germline CDR1 is SGHRS and CDR2 YFSETQ. Trimming took 4 bases from V and 6 from J; bases not matched to a gene: 8. This CDR3 has 14 residues. The CDR3 loop reads CASSAQGDNAEAFF. The CDR3 region has the DNA TGCGCCAGCAGCGCACAGGGGGATAACGCTGAAGCTTTCTTT.

In the case of this clone: The same CDR3 can be traced to other DNA sequences in this sample. The chain couples TRBV30 to TRBJ1-2; D is unclear. The ends were cut back, 2 bases at V and 2 bases at J, with 6 bases in the middle. Germline V gene sequence: CDR1 GTSNPN, CDR2 SVGIG (reference sequence). CDR3 length: 12 residues. The CDR3 DNA is TGTGCCTGGAGTACTGGGAACTATGGCTACACCTTC. Translated: CAWSTGNYGYTF. Full variable domain (outside the CDR3, taken from reference TRBV30 and TRBJ1-2): SQTIHQWPATLVQPVGSPLSLECTVEGTSNPNLYWYRQAAGRGLQLLFYSVGIGQISSEVPQNLSASRPQDRQFILSSKKLLLSDSGFYLCAWSTGNYGYTFGSGTRLTVV.

This CDR3 is CASSLEQGPGNTIYF. DNA of the CDR3: TGTGCCAGCAGCTTGGAACAGGGACCTGGAAACACCATATATTTT. The chain employs TRBV5-4 and TRBJ1-3, with D possibly TRBD1 on 6 matching bases. This CDR3 region has 15 residues. Trimming left V 0 bases short and J 2 bases short, with 9 bases between. The germline gives CDR1 SGHNT, CDR2 YYREEE (reference sequence).

This clone was observed a handful of times. This chain uses TRBV7-9 with TRBJ1-1; maybe TRBD1 (5 bases). The CDR3 loop spans 15 amino acids. V was trimmed by 8 bases and J by 6 bases, leaving 22 bases between them. Per the germline V gene, CDR1 is SEHNR and CDR2 is FQNEAQ (reference sequence). CDR3 loop: CASRPTEGRVAEAFF. For the CDR3, the DNA is TGTGCCAGCCGACCGACAGAGGGGCGTGTGGCTGAAGCTTTCTTT.

With regard to this clone: Additional DNA sequences in this sample encode the identical CDR3. The genes are TRBV29-1 and TRBJ1-5, with TRBD1 matching 9 bases. The CDR3 contains 12 residues. Germline CDR1 SQVTM, CDR2 ANQGSEA. V lost 6 bases and J lost 7; bases outside the gene matches: 4. This CDR3 is CSVGQGGQPQHF. The CDR3, as DNA: TGCAGCGTGGGACAGGGAGGCCAGCCCCAGCATTTT.

The CDR3 is CASSLRAAGPPEAFF. CDR3 nucleotide sequence: TGTGCCAGCAGCTTAAGGGCGGCAGGGCCGCCTGAAGCTTTCTTT. This chain connects TRBV11-2 to TRBJ1-1; TRBD1 is a possible D gene (5 bases). CDR3 size: 15 residues. Germline V CDR1 and CDR2: SGHAT, FQNNGV. V was trimmed by 2 bases and J by 6 bases, leaving 16 bases between them.

This clone was seen a few times. Other DNA sequences in the sample encode the same CDR3. The chain employs TRBV30 and TRBJ1-2, with 8 positions matching TRBD1. After removal of 0 bases from V and 7 bases from J, the junction contained 1 base not matched to a gene. CDR1 is GTSNPN and CDR2 is SVGIG in the germline V gene (reference sequence). This CDR3 has 12 amino acids. In nucleotides, the CDR3 is TGTGCCTGGAGTGTAGGGACAGGTGGCTACACCTTC. It encodes CAWSVGTGGYTF.

This chain joins TRBV28 and TRBJ2-5; 7 positions agree with TRBD1. The CDR3 is 13 residues long. Unmatched junction bases numbered 5, after V lost 6 bases and J lost 4 bases. Germline-derived CDR1 and CDR2 are MDHEN and SYDVKM. CDR3 in amino acids: CASRDRWPETQYF. The CDR3 nucleotides are TGTGCCAGCAGGGACAGGTGGCCAGAGACCCAGTACTTC.

This rearrangement joins TRBV6-1 to TRBJ1-4, with 10 bases that match TRBD1. Germline V gene data show CDR1 as MNHNS and CDR2 as SASEGT. The V segment lost 10 bases and the J segment 3 bases; nucleotides outside the gene matches: 8. The CDR3 is 15 amino acids. The CDR3 coding sequence is TGTGCCACTATGGACAGGGGGTGGTCTAATGAAAAACTGTTTTTT. It codes for CATMDRGWSNEKLFF.

This rearrangement joins TRBV28 to TRBJ1-2; D unclear. Germline CDR1 is MDHEN and CDR2 is SYDVKM. The V and J ends lost 4 bases and 6 bases respectively, with 18 bases between them. This CDR3 has 15 amino acids. CDR3 nucleotides: TGTGCCAGCAGTTATTTGACCGGGATCGGACATGGCTACACCTTC. It codes for CASSYLTGIGHGYTF.

V usage is TRBV28 and J usage is TRBJ2-1; 11 positions match TRBD2. Germline V gene lookup returns CDR1 MDHEN and CDR2 SYDVKM. With 7 bases clipped from V and 4 bases from J, the junction kept 6 bases outside the gene matches. The CDR3 has 15 residues. The CDR3 sequence: CASMPSGRYYNEQFF. Written as DNA, the CDR3 is TGTGCCAGCATGCCTAGCGGGAGGTATTACAATGAGCAGTTCTTC.

Only one count was recorded for this clone. The gene calls are TRBV28 and TRBJ1-1; no clear D gene. V lost 5 bases to trimming and J lost 6 bases, with 13 bases between them. Germline CDR1 is MDHEN and CDR2 is SYDVKM. CDR3 length: 13 residues. CDR3 bases: TGTGCCAGCAGTGAACCCGGTCGCGCTGAAGCTTTCTTT. As protein: CASSEPGRAEAFF.

The chain combines TRBV11-3 with TRBJ2-7; possibly TRBD1 or TRBD2 for D (5 bases each). Per the germline V gene, CDR1 is SGHNT and CDR2 is YENEEA. V lost 5 bases and J 0 bases, leaving 11 bases between the germline ends. CDR3 length equals 14 residues. The CDR3 is CASSRGRSSYEQYF. Written as DNA, the CDR3 is TGTGCCAGCAGCCGGGGACGGAGCTCCTACGAGCAGTACTTC.

The chain has TRBV5-1 and TRBJ2-2; 14 nucleotides line up with TRBD2. From germline, CDR1 is SGHRS and CDR2 YFSETQ. Trimming cost V 0 bases and J 7 bases; bases outside gene matches: 14. CDR3 size: 20 residues. The CDR3 DNA sequence: TGCGCCAGCAGCTTGGGGGCAGGACTAGCGGGAGGACCCGGTTACGGGGAGCTGTTTTTT. Translation: CASSLGAGLAGGPGYGELFF.